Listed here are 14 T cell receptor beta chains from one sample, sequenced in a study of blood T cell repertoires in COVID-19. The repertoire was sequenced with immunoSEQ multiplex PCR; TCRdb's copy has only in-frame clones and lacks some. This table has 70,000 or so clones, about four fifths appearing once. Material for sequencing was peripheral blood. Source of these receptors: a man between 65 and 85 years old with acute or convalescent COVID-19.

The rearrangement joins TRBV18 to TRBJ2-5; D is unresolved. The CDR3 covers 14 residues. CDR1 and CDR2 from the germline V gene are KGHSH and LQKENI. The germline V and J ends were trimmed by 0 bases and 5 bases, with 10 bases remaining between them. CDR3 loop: CASSPPGLAETQYF. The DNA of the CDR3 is TGTGCCAGCTCACCACCTGGGCTCGCGGAGACCCAGTACTTC.

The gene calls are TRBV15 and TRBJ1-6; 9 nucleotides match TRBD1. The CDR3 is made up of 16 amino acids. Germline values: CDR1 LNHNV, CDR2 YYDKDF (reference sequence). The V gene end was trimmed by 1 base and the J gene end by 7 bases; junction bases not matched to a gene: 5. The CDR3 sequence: CATSRGGQGQNSPLHF. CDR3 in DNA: TGTGCCACCAGCAGAGGAGGACAGGGGCAAAATTCACCCCTCCACTTT.

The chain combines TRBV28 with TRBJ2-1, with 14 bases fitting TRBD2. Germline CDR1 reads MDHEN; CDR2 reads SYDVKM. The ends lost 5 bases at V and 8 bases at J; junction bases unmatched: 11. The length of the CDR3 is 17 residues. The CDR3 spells CASSLTGLAGVSDEQFF. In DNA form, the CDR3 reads TGTGCCAGCAGTCTAACGGGACTAGCGGGAGTAAGCGATGAGCAGTTCTTC.

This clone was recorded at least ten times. CDR3 in amino acids: CASSLRGQGRYEQYF. The DNA for the CDR3 is TGTGCCAGCAGTTTACGGGGACAGGGAAGGTACGAGCAGTACTTC. The V gene is TRBV28, the J gene TRBJ2-7; TRBD1 matches at 9 bases. Germline loops: CDR1 MDHEN, CDR2 SYDVKM. Trimming at V came to 2 bases and at J to 4 bases, leaving 6 bases not matched to a gene. The CDR3 spans 15 residues.

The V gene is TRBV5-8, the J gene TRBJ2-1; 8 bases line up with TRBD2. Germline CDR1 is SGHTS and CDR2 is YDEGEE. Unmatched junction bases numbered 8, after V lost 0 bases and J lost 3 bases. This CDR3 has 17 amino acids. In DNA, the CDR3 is TGTGCCAGCAGCTTGGCCGCGGCTAGCGGGTACTACAATGAGCAGTTCTTC. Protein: CASSLAAASGYYNEQFF.

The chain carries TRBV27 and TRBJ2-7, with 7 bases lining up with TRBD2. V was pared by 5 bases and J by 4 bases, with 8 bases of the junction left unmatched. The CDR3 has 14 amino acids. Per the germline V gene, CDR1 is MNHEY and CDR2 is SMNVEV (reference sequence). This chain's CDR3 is CASSRNGGSYEQYF. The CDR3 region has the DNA TGTGCCAGCAGTAGGAATGGCGGGAGTTACGAGCAGTACTTC.

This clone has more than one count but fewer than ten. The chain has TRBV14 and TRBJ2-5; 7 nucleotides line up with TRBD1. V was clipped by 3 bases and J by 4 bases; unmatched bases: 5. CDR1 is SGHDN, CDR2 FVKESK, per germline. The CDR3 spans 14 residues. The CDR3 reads CASSHQTGRETQYF. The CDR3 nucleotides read TGTGCCAGCAGCCACCAGACAGGGCGAGAGACCCAGTACTTC.

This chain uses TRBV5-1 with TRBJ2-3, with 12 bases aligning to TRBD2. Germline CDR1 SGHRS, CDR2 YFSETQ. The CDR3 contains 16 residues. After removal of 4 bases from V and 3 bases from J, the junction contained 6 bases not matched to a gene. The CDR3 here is CASSTSLAGGTDTQYF. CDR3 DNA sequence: TGCGCCAGCAGCACCTCGCTAGCGGGAGGGACAGATACGCAGTATTTT.

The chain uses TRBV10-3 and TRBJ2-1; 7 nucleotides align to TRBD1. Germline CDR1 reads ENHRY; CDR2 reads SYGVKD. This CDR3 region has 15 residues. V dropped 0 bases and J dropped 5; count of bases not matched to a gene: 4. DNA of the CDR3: TGTGCCATCAGTGAGTCGGGACAGATGAACAATGAGCAGTTCTTC. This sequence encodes CAISESGQMNNEQFF.

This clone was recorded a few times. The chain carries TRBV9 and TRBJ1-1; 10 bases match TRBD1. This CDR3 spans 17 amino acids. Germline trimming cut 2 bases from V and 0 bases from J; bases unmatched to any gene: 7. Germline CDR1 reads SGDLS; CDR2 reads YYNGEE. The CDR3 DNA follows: TGTGCCAGCAGCGTGACAGGGGGCAGCGTTGTGAACACTGAAGCTTTCTTT. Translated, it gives CASSVTGGSVVNTEAFF. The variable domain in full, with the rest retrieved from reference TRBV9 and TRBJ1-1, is DSGVTQTPKHLITATGQRVTLRCSPRSGDLSVYWYQQSLDQGLQFLIQYYNGEERAKGNILERFSAQQFPDLHSELNLSSLELGDSALYFCASSVTGGSVVNTEAFFGQGTRLTVV.

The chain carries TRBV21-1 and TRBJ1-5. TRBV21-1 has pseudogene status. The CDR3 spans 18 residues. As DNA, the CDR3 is TGTGCCAGCAGTTTTCCGGGAAAGAAGGTGAGTGGCAATCAGCCCCAGCATTTT. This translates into CASSFPGKKVSGNQPQHF.

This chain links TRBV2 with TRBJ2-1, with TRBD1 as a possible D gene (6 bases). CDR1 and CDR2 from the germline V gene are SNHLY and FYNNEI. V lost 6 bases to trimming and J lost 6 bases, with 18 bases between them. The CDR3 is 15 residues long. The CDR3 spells CASSPTGKYGNEQFF. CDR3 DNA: TGTGCCAGCAGCCCCACAGGGAAATATGGCAATGAGCAGTTCTTC.

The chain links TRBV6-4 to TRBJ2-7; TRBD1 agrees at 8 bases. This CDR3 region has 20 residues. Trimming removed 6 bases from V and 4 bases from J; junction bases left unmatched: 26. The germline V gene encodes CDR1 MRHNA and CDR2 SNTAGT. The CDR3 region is CASRTLGQGKNSAVRYEQYF. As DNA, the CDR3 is TGTGCCAGCAGAACCTTAGGACAGGGAAAAAATAGCGCTGTGCGGTACGAGCAGTACTTC.

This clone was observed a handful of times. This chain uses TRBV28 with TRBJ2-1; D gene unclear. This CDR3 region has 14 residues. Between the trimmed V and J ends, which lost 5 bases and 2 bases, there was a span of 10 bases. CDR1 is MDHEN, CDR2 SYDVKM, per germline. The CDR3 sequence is CASSNSYPYNEQFF. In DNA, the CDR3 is TGTGCCAGCAGTAACTCGTACCCCTACAATGAGCAGTTCTTC.